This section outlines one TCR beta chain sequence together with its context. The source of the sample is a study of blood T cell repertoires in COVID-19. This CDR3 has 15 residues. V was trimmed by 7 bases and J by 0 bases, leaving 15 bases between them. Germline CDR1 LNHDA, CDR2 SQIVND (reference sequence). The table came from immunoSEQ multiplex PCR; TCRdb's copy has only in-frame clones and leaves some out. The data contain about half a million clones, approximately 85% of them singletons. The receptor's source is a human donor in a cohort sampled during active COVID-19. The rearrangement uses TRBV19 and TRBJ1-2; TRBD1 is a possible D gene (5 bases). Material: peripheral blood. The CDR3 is CASTPKGVPNYGYTF. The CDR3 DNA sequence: TGTGCCAGTACCCCGAAAGGGGTCCCTAACTATGGCTACACCTTC. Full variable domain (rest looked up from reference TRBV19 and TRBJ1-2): DGGITQSPKYLFRKEGQNVTLSCEQNLNHDAMYWYRQDPGQGLRLIYYSQIVNDFQKGDIAEGYSVSREKKESFPLTVTSAQKNPTAFYLCASTPKGVPNYGYTFGSGTRLTVV.